This is a list of T cell receptor beta chains from one sample in a study of blood T cell repertoires in COVID-19. The data were produced by immunoSEQ multiplex PCR, yet TCRdb's version contains in-frame clones alone and is incomplete. The sample lists about 100,000 clones, approximately 86% seen once, with 13% in the top ten. The sample comprised peripheral blood. These receptors originate from a man in his fifties with active or convalescent COVID-19. CDR3s include the opening cysteine and the closing phenylalanine or tryptophan. A D gene is named only where the DNA matches it firmly. Not all rows give a size; the values are once, few, many and, for expanded clones, a class.

J gene: TRBJ1-4
clone size: .
V gene: TRBV2
D gene: .
CDR3 DNA: TGTGCCAGCAGTCAACAACAGGGAGTGGACGAAAAACTGTTTTTT
CDR3 protein: CASSQQQGVDEKLFF

J gene: TRBJ1-3
clone size: .
V gene: TRBV5-6
D gene: .
CDR3 DNA: TGTGCCAGCCACCGTACCAAGGGTGGCCGGGGAGACACCATATATTTT
CDR3 protein: CASHRTKGGRGDTIYF

J gene: TRBJ2-7
clone size: once
V gene: TRBV10-1
D gene: TRBD2
CDR3 DNA: TGCGCCAGCAGTGAGTCGACTCTAGCGGGAGGGGGCGAGCAGTACTTC
CDR3 protein: CASSESTLAGGGEQYF

J gene: TRBJ2-1
clone size: .
V gene: TRBV7-3
D gene: TRBD2
CDR3 DNA: TGTGCCAGCAGCAGATGGGGGCGGGAGGACACTGGTGAGCAGTTCTTC
CDR3 protein: CASSRWGREDTGEQFF

J gene: TRBJ1-1
clone size: .
V gene: TRBV29-1
D gene: .
CDR3 DNA: TGCAGCGTTTACCACGGGGAAGCTTTCTTT
CDR3 protein: CSVYHGEAFF

J gene: TRBJ2-3
clone size: .
V gene: TRBV30
D gene: .
CDR3 DNA: TGTGCCTGGAGTCGTGGGAGCAGGGGTTATACAGATACGCAGTATTTT
CDR3 protein: CAWSRGSRGYTDTQYF

J gene: TRBJ1-4
clone size: once
V gene: TRBV19
D gene: TRBD1
CDR3 DNA: TGTGCCAGTAGTCCGAGCCGGACAGGTAATGAAAAACTGTTTTTT
CDR3 protein: CASSPSRTGNEKLFF

J gene: TRBJ2-1
clone size: .
V gene: TRBV11-3
D gene: TRBD2
CDR3 DNA: TGTGCCAGCAGCTTGGACGGGAGGGCCTGGATCTCCTACAATGAGCAGTTCTTC
CDR3 protein: CASSLDGRAWISYNEQFF

J gene: TRBJ2-7
clone size: .
V gene: TRBV5-1
D gene: TRBD1
CDR3 DNA: TGCGCCAGCAGTTTCCGACAGGGGTCTTACTACGAGCAGTACTTC
CDR3 protein: CASSFRQGSYYEQYF

J gene: TRBJ1-5
clone size: .
V gene: TRBV19
D gene: .
CDR3 DNA: TGTGCCAGTATTGACAGGCCATATAGCAATCAGCCCCAGCATTTT
CDR3 protein: CASIDRPYSNQPQHF

J gene: TRBJ1-2
clone size: .
V gene: TRBV10-3
D gene: .
CDR3 DNA: TGTGCCAACGGGCAGGACTCTAACTATGGCTACACCTTC
CDR3 protein: CANGQDSNYGYTF

J gene: TRBJ1-5
clone size: .
V gene: TRBV27
D gene: .
CDR3 DNA: TGTGCCAGCAGTTTAGTTCCCAGACAGGGCAATCAGCCCCAGCATTTT
CDR3 protein: CASSLVPRQGNQPQHF

J gene: TRBJ2-2
clone size: once
V gene: TRBV14
D gene: .
CDR3 DNA: TGTGCCAGCAGCCAAGATTATGCCGGGGAGCTGTTTTTT
CDR3 protein: CASSQDYAGELFF